Listed below are T cell receptor beta chains from one sample, sequenced in a study of identical twins. A single record per CDR3 protein comes from TCRdb applying MiXCR to the 5' RACE reads. The sample contains under 900,000 distinct CDR3 sequences, 10% to 15% of which appear only once. This sample was also put to use in a study of yellow fever vaccine responses in identical twins.

Input material: PBMCs. Receptors were obtained from a young woman in good health. CDR3s include the opening cysteine and the closing phenylalanine or tryptophan. The order of the fields is clone size, V gene, D gene, J gene, CDR3 protein, CDR3 DNA. A D gene is named only where the DNA matches it firmly. Clone size is shown for a subset of rows, as once, few, many or a class of expanded clone.

abundance: few
v_gene: TRBV4-2
d_gene: TRBD2
j_gene: TRBJ2-7
CDR3aa: CASSQSGTSGNSEQYF
CDR3nt: TGTGCCAGCAGCCAATCCGGGACTAGCGGGAACTCCGAGCAGTACTTC

abundance: NA
v_gene: TRBV6-6
d_gene: TRBD1
j_gene: TRBJ1-1
CDR3aa: CASTGGQFIEAFF
CDR3nt: TGTGCCAGCACAGGGGGGCAGTTCATTGAAGCTTTCTTT

abundance: few
v_gene: TRBV5-1
d_gene: TRBD2
j_gene: TRBJ2-7
CDR3aa: CASSSGLAGFVYEQYF
CDR3nt: TGCGCCAGCAGCTCAGGACTAGCGGGTTTTGTTTACGAGCAGTACTTC

abundance: few
v_gene: TRBV5-1
d_gene: TRBD1
j_gene: TRBJ2-7
CDR3aa: CASSLEDRVHEQYF
CDR3nt: TGCGCCAGCAGCTTAGAGGACAGGGTCCACGAGCAGTACTTC

abundance: NA
v_gene: TRBV4-1
d_gene: NA
j_gene: TRBJ2-5
CDR3aa: CASSQWTEQETQYF
CDR3nt: TGCGCCAGCAGCCAGTGGACAGAACAAGAGACCCAGTACTTC

abundance: NA
v_gene: TRBV7-9
d_gene: TRBD2
j_gene: TRBJ2-1
CDR3aa: CASSSSGTSEYNEQFF
CDR3nt: TGTGCCAGCAGCTCATCCGGGACTAGCGAGTACAATGAGCAGTTCTTC

abundance: NA
v_gene: TRBV10-3
d_gene: TRBD1
j_gene: TRBJ1-1
CDR3aa: CAISETGQGERAFF
CDR3nt: TGTGCCATCAGTGAGACGGGACAGGGCGAGAGAGCTTTCTTT

abundance: many
v_gene: TRBV12-3/TRBV12-4
d_gene: NA
j_gene: TRBJ2-2
CDR3aa: CASSTSQGNTGELFF
CDR3nt: TGTGCCAGCAGTACGTCTCAGGGGAACACCGGGGAGCTGTTTTTT

abundance: many
v_gene: TRBV5-1
d_gene: NA
j_gene: TRBJ2-1
CDR3aa: CASSPEGKNSYNEQFF
CDR3nt: TGCGCCAGCAGCCCGGAGGGGAAAAACTCCTACAATGAGCAGTTCTTC

abundance: NA
v_gene: TRBV14
d_gene: TRBD2
j_gene: TRBJ2-1
CDR3aa: CASSQVPSGEQFF
CDR3nt: TGTGCCAGCAGCCAAGTCCCTAGCGGAGAGCAGTTCTTC

abundance: NA
v_gene: TRBV7-9
d_gene: TRBD1
j_gene: TRBJ1-4
CDR3aa: CAITGETNEKLFF
CDR3nt: TGTGCCATCACAGGGGAAACTAATGAAAAACTGTTTTTT

abundance: many
v_gene: TRBV4-1
d_gene: TRBD2
j_gene: TRBJ2-1
CDR3aa: CASSQELATYNEQFF
CDR3nt: TGCGCCAGCAGCCAAGAACTAGCGACCTACAATGAGCAGTTCTTC

abundance: few
v_gene: TRBV7-6
d_gene: NA
j_gene: TRBJ1-1
CDR3aa: CASSRRGSNTEAFF
CDR3nt: TGTGCCAGCAGCCGTAGAGGGTCGAACACTGAAGCTTTCTTT

abundance: few
v_gene: TRBV12-3/TRBV12-4
d_gene: TRBD1
j_gene: TRBJ2-5
CDR3aa: CASSLEAGGGETQYF
CDR3nt: TGTGCCAGCAGTTTAGAGGCAGGGGGCGGTGAGACCCAGTACTTC

abundance: few
v_gene: TRBV4-1
d_gene: TRBD1
j_gene: TRBJ2-2
CDR3aa: CASSHTDRGNTGELFF
CDR3nt: TGCGCCAGCAGCCACACGGACAGGGGGAACACCGGGGAGCTGTTTTTT

abundance: many
v_gene: TRBV29-1
d_gene: TRBD1
j_gene: TRBJ2-4
CDR3aa: CSSFGDRENIQYF
CDR3nt: TGCAGCTCCTTCGGGGACAGGGAAAACATTCAGTACTTC

abundance: few
v_gene: TRBV2
d_gene: NA
j_gene: TRBJ2-1
CDR3aa: CASSNRPSYNEQFF
CDR3nt: TGTGCCAGCAGTAATAGGCCCTCCTACAATGAGCAGTTCTTC

abundance: NA
v_gene: TRBV28
d_gene: NA
j_gene: TRBJ2-3
CDR3aa: CASSPGDQRDTQYF
CDR3nt: TGTGCCAGCAGTCCAGGGGACCAAAGGGATACGCAGTATTTT

abundance: NA
v_gene: TRBV2
d_gene: NA
j_gene: TRBJ1-2
CDR3aa: CASSEALRGHNYGYTF
CDR3nt: TGTGCCAGCAGTGAAGCGCTTCGAGGACATAACTATGGCTACACCTTC

abundance: NA
v_gene: TRBV3-1
d_gene: NA
j_gene: TRBJ2-1
CDR3aa: CASSQGQGINEQFF
CDR3nt: TGTGCCAGCAGCCAGGGGCAGGGGATCAATGAGCAGTTCTTC

abundance: NA
v_gene: TRBV19
d_gene: TRBD2
j_gene: TRBJ2-3
CDR3aa: CASSKWVSGPLDTQYF
CDR3nt: TGTGCCAGTAGTAAGTGGGTTAGCGGGCCGCTAGATACGCAGTATTTT

abundance: NA
v_gene: TRBV20-1
d_gene: NA
j_gene: TRBJ1-4
CDR3aa: CSARMDRPTNEKLFF
CDR3nt: TGCAGTGCTCGAATGGACAGACCAACTAATGAAAAACTGTTTTTT

abundance: NA
v_gene: TRBV7-9
d_gene: NA
j_gene: TRBJ1-4
CDR3aa: CASSLGGHSNEKLFF
CDR3nt: TGTGCCAGCAGCTTGGGGGGACACTCTAATGAAAAACTGTTTTTT

abundance: few
v_gene: TRBV25-1
d_gene: NA
j_gene: TRBJ1-1
CDR3aa: CASSADPLDTEAFF
CDR3nt: TGTGCCAGCAGTGCTGACCCGCTGGACACTGAAGCTTTCTTT

abundance: few
v_gene: TRBV3-1
d_gene: NA
j_gene: TRBJ2-1
CDR3aa: CASSRGTFYNEQFF
CDR3nt: TGTGCCAGCAGCCGAGGGACCTTCTACAATGAGCAGTTCTTC

abundance: few
v_gene: TRBV15
d_gene: TRBD2
j_gene: TRBJ2-3
CDR3aa: CATSRGGLAGTDTQYF
CDR3nt: TGTGCCACCAGCAGAGGCGGTCTAGCGGGTACAGATACGCAGTATTTT

abundance: few
v_gene: TRBV12-3/TRBV12-4
d_gene: NA
j_gene: TRBJ2-5
CDR3aa: CASSLYLRTQETQYF
CDR3nt: TGTGCCAGCAGTTTATATCTTCGCACCCAAGAGACCCAGTACTTC

abundance: NA
v_gene: TRBV7-6
d_gene: TRBD1
j_gene: TRBJ2-3
CDR3aa: CASSLETGGDMDTQYF
CDR3nt: TGTGCCAGCAGCTTAGAGACAGGGGGCGACATGGATACGCAGTATTTT

abundance: NA
v_gene: TRBV2
d_gene: TRBD2
j_gene: TRBJ2-7
CDR3aa: CASTGLAGGSYEQYF
CDR3nt: TGTGCCAGCACAGGACTAGCGGGAGGTTCGTACGAGCAGTACTTC

abundance: few
v_gene: TRBV3-1
d_gene: TRBD2
j_gene: TRBJ2-1
CDR3aa: CASSQDRLAGWGEQFF
CDR3nt: TGTGCCAGCAGCCAAGACCGACTAGCGGGATGGGGTGAGCAGTTCTTC

abundance: few
v_gene: TRBV19
d_gene: NA
j_gene: TRBJ1-5
CDR3aa: CASSIDRGAGNQPQHF
CDR3nt: TGTGCCAGTAGTATAGATCGGGGGGCGGGCAATCAGCCCCAGCATTTT

abundance: many
v_gene: TRBV13
d_gene: TRBD2
j_gene: TRBJ2-3
CDR3aa: CASSLEALAVLGDTQYF
CDR3nt: TGTGCCAGCAGCTTGGAAGCCCTAGCGGTCCTTGGAGATACGCAGTATTTT

abundance: few
v_gene: TRBV5-1
d_gene: NA
j_gene: TRBJ2-7
CDR3aa: CASSLGGSSIEQYF
CDR3nt: TGCGCCAGCAGCTTGGGGGGTTCATCGATCGAGCAGTACTTC

abundance: few
v_gene: TRBV29-1
d_gene: TRBD2
j_gene: TRBJ2-3
CDR3aa: CGLPAAGGTDTQYF
CDR3nt: TGCGGACTACCCGCGGCGGGAGGCACAGATACGCAGTATTTT

abundance: many
v_gene: TRBV11-1
d_gene: TRBD2
j_gene: TRBJ2-3
CDR3aa: CASSLGLAGVTDTQYF
CDR3nt: TGTGCCAGCAGCTTAGGGCTAGCGGGAGTCACAGATACGCAGTATTTT

abundance: NA
v_gene: TRBV7-8
d_gene: TRBD1
j_gene: TRBJ1-6
CDR3aa: CASSLSGRGLVDSPLHF
CDR3nt: TGTGCCAGCAGCTTAAGTGGCAGGGGGCTTGTGGATTCACCCCTCCACTTT

abundance: NA
v_gene: TRBV6-2/TRBV6-3
d_gene: NA
j_gene: TRBJ2-3
CDR3aa: CASSYPGIPRVYF
CDR3nt: TGTGCCAGCAGTTACCCCGGGATCCCTCGGGTGTATTTT

abundance: few
v_gene: TRBV12-3/TRBV12-4
d_gene: NA
j_gene: TRBJ2-5
CDR3aa: CASRTDTQETQYF
CDR3nt: TGTGCCAGCAGGACTGACACGCAAGAGACCCAGTACTTC

abundance: many
v_gene: TRBV5-4
d_gene: TRBD1
j_gene: TRBJ2-6
CDR3aa: CASSSPVTGGSGANVLTF
CDR3nt: TGTGCCAGCAGCTCCCCAGTGACAGGGGGCTCTGGGGCCAACGTCCTGACTTTC

abundance: many
v_gene: TRBV16
d_gene: NA
j_gene: TRBJ2-1
CDR3aa: CASSPAQSYNEQFF
CDR3nt: TGTGCCAGCAGTCCCGCCCAATCCTACAATGAGCAGTTCTTC

abundance: NA
v_gene: TRBV11-2
d_gene: TRBD2
j_gene: TRBJ2-1
CDR3aa: CASSSFTGTSGRGIGLFF
CDR3nt: TGTGCCAGCAGCTCCTTTACCGGGACTAGCGGGAGGGGTATAGGTCTGTTCTTC

abundance: NA
v_gene: TRBV21-1
d_gene: NA
j_gene: TRBJ1-5
CDR3aa: CASSLPPRDRGNQPQHF
CDR3nt: TGTGCCAGCAGTCTCCCTCCTCGGGACAGGGGCAATCAGCCCCAGCATTTT

abundance: few
v_gene: TRBV7-8
d_gene: TRBD1
j_gene: TRBJ2-7
CDR3aa: CASSPYTGGYEQYF
CDR3nt: TGTGCCAGCAGCCCCTACACAGGGGGCTACGAGCAGTACTTC

abundance: NA
v_gene: TRBV20-1
d_gene: TRBD2
j_gene: TRBJ2-1
CDR3aa: CSATVGLAGSLVGQFF
CDR3nt: TGCAGTGCCACGGTTGGACTAGCGGGTTCATTGGTGGGGCAGTTCTTC

abundance: NA
v_gene: TRBV9
d_gene: NA
j_gene: TRBJ1-2
CDR3aa: CASSVGWQTIYGYTF
CDR3nt: TGTGCCAGCAGCGTAGGTTGGCAAACTATCTATGGCTACACCTTC

abundance: few
v_gene: TRBV5-6
d_gene: NA
j_gene: TRBJ1-1
CDR3aa: CASSLALRENTEAFF
CDR3nt: TGTGCCAGCAGCTTGGCACTTAGGGAGAACACTGAAGCTTTCTTT

abundance: few
v_gene: TRBV12-3/TRBV12-4
d_gene: TRBD1
j_gene: TRBJ2-7
CDR3aa: CASSSRQGQYF
CDR3nt: TGTGCCAGCAGCAGCAGACAGGGCCAGTACTTC

abundance: NA
v_gene: TRBV5-1
d_gene: NA
j_gene: TRBJ2-2
CDR3aa: CASSLIFPGSRNTGELFF
CDR3nt: TGCGCCAGCAGCTTAATTTTCCCAGGGAGTAGGAACACCGGGGAGCTGTTTTTT

abundance: few
v_gene: TRBV20-1
d_gene: NA
j_gene: TRBJ1-2
CDR3aa: CSASSVSTSGGYTF
CDR3nt: TGCAGTGCTAGTTCTGTCAGTACATCAGGTGGCTACACCTTC

abundance: few
v_gene: TRBV6-1
d_gene: NA
j_gene: TRBJ1-1
CDR3aa: CASTRDHNTEAFF
CDR3nt: TGTGCCAGCACCCGGGATCACAACACTGAAGCTTTCTTT